The 19 T cell receptor beta chains reported below all come from one sample, sequenced in a study of OX40 agonist ivuxolimab in advanced cancers. The assay was immunoSEQ multiplex PCR, and TCRdb's table has in-frame clones only and misses some. Of tens of thousands of clones in the sample, approximately 90% are singletons; the top ten hold about 7%. The sample here was CD4+ or CD8+ T cells sorted from blood, taken in a trial of the OX40 agonist ivuxolimab. These receptors originate from an adult with an advanced solid tumor such as melanoma, head and neck, liver or kidney cancer.

The chain combines TRBV2 with TRBJ2-2; 9 positions agree with TRBD2. Germline V gene lookup returns CDR1 SNHLY and CDR2 FYNNEI. The CDR3 has 15 amino acids. V trimming: 8 bases; J trimming: 5 bases; junction bases outside the gene matches: 9. Here the CDR3 DNA reads TGTGCCAGCCCCGGGCCTAGCGGGAATACCGGGGAGCTGTTTTTT. Protein: CASPGPSGNTGELFF. The variable domain in full, with the rest retrieved from reference TRBV2 and TRBJ2-2, is EPEVTQTPSHQVTQMGQEVILRCVPISNHLYFYWYRQILGQKVEFLVSFYNNEISEKSEIFDDQFSVERPDGSNFTLKIRSTKLEDSAMYFCASPGPSGNTGELFFGEGSRLTVL.

The V call is TRBV18, the J call TRBJ2-7; D might be TRBD2 (6 bases). Germline V gene sequence: CDR1 KGHSH, CDR2 LQKENI. The CDR3 sequence is 14 residues long. The V end was cut by 3 bases, the J end by 3 bases, with 12 bases between. The DNA of the CDR3 is TGTGCCAGCTCACCCGGGGGTGGGAACTACGAGCAGTACTTC. Translated, it gives CASSPGGGNYEQYF.

The chain carries TRBV30 and TRBJ2-5; 7 nucleotides agree with TRBD1. The CDR3 spans 13 residues. Germline assignment: CDR1 GTSNPN and CDR2 SVGIG (reference sequence). The CDR3 spells CAEMEGGRETQYF. The DNA for the CDR3 is TGTGCAGAGATGGAAGGGGGCAGGGAGACCCAGTACTTC.

This CDR3 is CASSSYSGSLREQYF. The DNA of the CDR3 is TGTGCCAGCAGTTCCTATAGCGGGAGTCTAAGGGAGCAGTACTTC. The chain links TRBV11-2 to TRBJ2-7, with TRBD2 identical over 9 bases. The trim removed 6 bases at V and 7 bases at J, leaving 13 bases unmatched. The CDR3 is made up of 15 amino acids. Germline V gives CDR1 SGHAT, CDR2 FQNNGV. Variable domain in full (rest from reference TRBV11-2 and TRBJ2-7): EAGVAQSPRYKIIEKRQSVAFWCNPISGHATLYWYQQILGQGPKLLIQFQNNGVVDDSQLPKDRFSAERLKGVDSTLKIQPAKLEDSAVYLCASSSYSGSLREQYFGPGTRLTVT.

The chain links TRBV11-1 to TRBJ1-2; 8 bases are a match to TRBD1. The CDR3 consists of 14 residues. Per the germline V gene, CDR1 is SGHAT and CDR2 is FQDESV (reference sequence). J lost 10 bases, V lost 5 bases, and 12 bases had no gene match. The CDR3 is CASSMTGDPAPYTF. CDR3 nucleotides: TGTGCCAGCAGCATGACAGGGGACCCAGCACCCTACACCTTC.

This chain uses TRBV30 with TRBJ1-1; D is undetermined. Per germline, CDR1 GTSNPN and CDR2 SVGIG (reference sequence). The CDR3 extends over 13 amino acids. With 0 bases removed from V and 1 base from J, the gap between germline ends came to 6 bases. CDR3: CAWSVGPNTEAFF. The CDR3 region has the DNA TGTGCCTGGAGTGTCGGGCCGAACACTGAAGCTTTCTTT.

V gene TRBV11-1 combines with J gene TRBJ2-5; D ambiguous. Trimming pared 5 bases from V and 5 bases from J, leaving 12 bases between. This CDR3 has 13 amino acids. The V gene's germline CDR1 is SGHAT and CDR2 FQDESV (reference sequence). CDR3: CASSRPQQETQYF. DNA of the CDR3: TGTGCCAGCAGCCGGCCTCAGCAGGAGACCCAGTACTTC.

This chain uses TRBV28 with TRBJ2-7; 9 bases fit TRBD1. This CDR3 has 16 amino acids. V lost 3 bases to trimming and J lost 5 bases; unmatched junction nucleotides: 11. From germline, CDR1 is MDHEN and CDR2 SYDVKM. In nucleotides, the CDR3 is TGTGCCAGCAGTTTTTCTCCTTGGACAGGGGTTCACGAGCAGTACTTC. Its translation is CASSFSPWTGVHEQYF.

This chain links TRBV7-6 with TRBJ2-1, with 14 positions matching TRBD2. J gave up 7 bases and V 5 bases, and 19 bases lay outside the gene matches. Germline V gives CDR1 SGHVS, CDR2 FNYEAQ. The CDR3 spans 20 residues. The CDR3, as DNA: TGTGCCAGCAGCGAACGCCAGATACCGGGACTAGCGGGAGATTTGAATGAGCAGTTCTTC. It translates to CASSERQIPGLAGDLNEQFF.

This clone was detected only a few times. This chain connects TRBV7-9 to TRBJ2-3, with 9 positions matching TRBD2. Germline V gives CDR1 SEHNR, CDR2 FQNEAQ (reference sequence). The CDR3 is made up of 14 amino acids. V trimming: 7 bases; J trimming: 2 bases; junction bases outside the gene matches: 4. This chain's CDR3 is CASKSSGNTDTQYF. The CDR3 nucleotides are TGTGCCAGCAAGTCTAGCGGGAACACAGATACGCAGTATTTT.

The chain recombines TRBV30 with TRBJ2-7; no clear D. The CDR3 has 13 amino acids. V gave up 0 bases and J gave up 7 bases, with 13 bases separating them. Germline lookup yields CDR1 GTSNPN and CDR2 SVGIG (reference sequence). The chain's CDR3 is CAWSVERALEQYF. Here the CDR3 DNA reads TGTGCCTGGAGTGTTGAGAGAGCTCTAGAGCAGTACTTC.

The gene calls are TRBV30 and TRBJ1-3; D gene ambiguous. The CDR3 covers 14 residues. CDR1 and CDR2 from the germline V gene are GTSNPN and SVGIG (reference sequence). Trimming cost V 8 bases and J 3 bases, with 17 bases left between them. The CDR3: CASKTTGFGNTIYF. CDR3 DNA: TGTGCCAGCAAGACGACTGGGTTTGGAAACACCATATATTTT.

The chain is built from TRBV28 and TRBJ2-1; TRBD2 might be the D (5 bases). The CDR3 runs to 15 residues. Trimming removed 7 bases at V and 0 bases at J, with 13 bases between. Germline V gene sequence: CDR1 MDHEN, CDR2 SYDVKM. CDR3 DNA sequence: TGTGCCAGCACACAACTAGGGAGCTCCTACAATGAGCAGTTCTTC. This translates into CASTQLGSSYNEQFF. Supplemented by reference TRBV28 and TRBJ2-1, the full variable domain reads DVKVTQSSRYLVKRTGEKVFLECVQDMDHENMFWYRQDPGLGLRLIYFSYDVKMKEKGDIPEGYSVSREKKERFSLILESASTNQTSMYLCASTQLGSSYNEQFFGPGTRLTVL.

This chain links TRBV28 with TRBJ1-5, with D hard to call. V lost 4 bases and J 10 bases, leaving 11 bases between the germline ends. The germline CDR1 and CDR2 sequences are MDHEN and SYDVKM. The CDR3 is made up of 12 amino acids. The CDR3 bases are TGTGCCAGCAGTTCTCCTCCGTTACCCCAGCATTTT. Translation: CASSSPPLPQHF.

The chain couples TRBV25-1 to TRBJ2-3; 10 positions match TRBD1. CDR1 is MGHDK and CDR2 is SYGVNS in the germline V gene. Germline trimming cut 6 bases from V and 1 base from J; bases unmatched to any gene: 1. This CDR3 is built from 14 residues. CDR3 sequence: CASSGTGGTDTQYF. In nucleotides, the CDR3 is TGTGCCAGCAGCGGGACAGGGGGCACAGATACGCAGTATTTT.

V and J are TRBV28 and TRBJ2-3; D gene uncertain. This CDR3 has 11 amino acids. Deletions cut 6 bases from V and 5 bases from J, with 6 bases between. CDR1 and CDR2 (germline): MDHEN, SYDVKM. The CDR3 protein is CASRFGDTQYF. Written as DNA, the CDR3 is TGTGCCAGCAGGTTTGGAGATACGCAGTATTTT.

The chain combines TRBV7-8 with TRBJ2-1; TRBD2 aligns across 9 bases. The germline gives CDR1 SGHVS, CDR2 FQNEAQ. The ends lost 1 base at V and 16 bases at J; junction bases unmatched: 8. The CDR3 totals 13 residues. Here the CDR3 DNA reads TGTGCCAGCAGCTTAGAGGCGGGAGGGCTTAGATTCTTC. This encodes CASSLEAGGLRFF.

The J gene is TRBJ2-1, the V gene TRBV28, with 10 bases lining up with TRBD2. Trimming took 5 bases from V and 6 from J; bases not matched to a gene: 4. This CDR3 has 14 residues. CDR1 is MDHEN, CDR2 SYDVKM, per germline. The CDR3 loop is CASSMGLARNEQFF. The CDR3 coding sequence is TGTGCCAGCAGTATGGGACTAGCGCGCAATGAGCAGTTCTTC.

The chain couples TRBV9 to TRBJ1-4, with a tentative D call TRBD1 (5 bases). In germline, CDR1 is SGDLS, CDR2 YYNGEE. V was cut by 8 bases and J by 0 bases, with 11 bases left in between. The CDR3 has 14 amino acids. The CDR3 coding sequence is TGTGCCAGTGGGGGAGGCGCAACTAATGAAAAACTGTTTTTT. Protein sequence: CASGGGATNEKLFF.